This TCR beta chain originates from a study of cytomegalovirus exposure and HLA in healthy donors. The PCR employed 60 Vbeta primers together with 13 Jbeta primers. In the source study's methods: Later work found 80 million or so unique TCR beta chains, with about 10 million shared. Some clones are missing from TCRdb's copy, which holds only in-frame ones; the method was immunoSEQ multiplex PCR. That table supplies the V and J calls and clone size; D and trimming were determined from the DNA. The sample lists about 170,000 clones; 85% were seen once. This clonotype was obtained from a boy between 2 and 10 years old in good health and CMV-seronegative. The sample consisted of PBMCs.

The CDR3 DNA sequence: TGTGCCAGCAGTTACGTCGGTAACTATGGCTACACCTTC. It specifies CASSYVGNYGYTF. The chain combines TRBV6-5 with TRBJ1-2, with D hard to call. Germline V lookup: CDR1 MNHEY, CDR2 SVGAGI. The ends were cut back, 2 bases at V and 1 base at J, with 5 bases in the middle. The CDR3 sequence is 13 residues long.